This TCR beta chain was recorded in a study of shared clonotypes between healthy human individuals. In this sample, this clone turned up once. Antigen unknown. CD45RO-negative, CCR7-positively selected cells formed the naive CD8 fraction, excluding terminally differentiated effector memory CD45RA+ cells. Roughly 33,000 T cell genomes, or 200 ng DNA, went into the sorted-subset replicate PCRs. Produced via immunoSEQ multiplex PCR; TCRdb's table is partial and in-frame only. The table includes just over 2,000,000 clones, approximately 94% detected once. This CDR3 has 16 amino acids. The trim removed 2 bases at V and 4 bases at J, leaving 7 bases unmatched. Per germline, CDR1 MNHNY and CDR2 SVGAGI (reference sequence). Findings of the study overall: Genetic and exposure-history diversity was limited by the few donors.

The rearrangement links TRBV6-6 to TRBJ2-3, with 9 positions matching TRBD2. This clonotype was sampled from a man between 18 and 35 years old in good health. Sample: naive CD8+ T cells sorted from blood. The CDR3: CASSYAGGGAPDTQYF. The CDR3 DNA reads TGTGCCAGCAGTTACGCTGGCGGGGGGGCCCCAGATACGCAGTATTTT.